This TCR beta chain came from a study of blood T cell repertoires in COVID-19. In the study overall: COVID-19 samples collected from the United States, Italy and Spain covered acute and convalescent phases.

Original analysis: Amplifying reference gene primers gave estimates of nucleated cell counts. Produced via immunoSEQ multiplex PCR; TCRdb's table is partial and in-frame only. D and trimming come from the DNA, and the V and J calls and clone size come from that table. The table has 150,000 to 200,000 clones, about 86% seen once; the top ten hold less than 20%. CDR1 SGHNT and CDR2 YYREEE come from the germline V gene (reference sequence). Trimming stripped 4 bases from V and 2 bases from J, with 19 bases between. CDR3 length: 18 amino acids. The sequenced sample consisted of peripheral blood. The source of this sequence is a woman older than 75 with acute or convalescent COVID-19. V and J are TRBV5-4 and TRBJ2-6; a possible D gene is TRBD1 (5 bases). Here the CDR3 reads CASSRDRTRKTGANVLTF. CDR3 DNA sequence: TGTGCCAGCAGCCGTGACAGAACCCGCAAAACTGGGGCCAACGTCCTGACTTTC.